This TCR beta chain came from a study of OX40 agonist ivuxolimab in advanced cancers. For the study at large: Dose-escalation cases comprised hepatocellular carcinoma, melanoma, renal cell or head and neck cancer.

On this clone itself: Its antigen remains unidentified.

Only in-frame clones appear in the TCRdb table, and some are missing; sequencing was by immunoSEQ multiplex PCR. This table has approximately 55,000 clones, roughly 90% appearing once. The J segment lost 2 bases and the V segment lost 5 bases, leaving 6 bases of the junction unmatched. The CDR3 extends over 15 amino acids. CDR1 and CDR2 (germline): SGHAT, FQNNGV. Whole-study results and caveats: The authors did not determine the antigen specificity of the expanded peripheral T cells. Both CD4+ and CD8+ T cell populations in blood had undergone clonal expansion by week 6 at 0.1 to 3.0 mg/kg. Compared with CD4+, CD8+ T cells on average had more expanded clones.

The clonotype originates from an adult with an advanced solid tumor such as melanoma, head and neck, liver or kidney cancer. The chain has TRBV11-2 and TRBJ2-1; 7 bases map to TRBD2. The sample consisted of CD4+ or CD8+ T cells sorted from blood, taken in a trial of the OX40 agonist ivuxolimab. The CDR3 loop reads CASSPKGGPYNEQFF. The CDR3 DNA reads as TGTGCCAGCAGCCCAAAGGGAGGGCCCTACAATGAGCAGTTCTTC.